The 3 T cell receptor beta chains reported below all come from one sample, sequenced in a study of T cells in Graves' hyperthyroidism and ophthalmopathy. The investigators amplified TCR beta CDR3 regions from RNA transcripts. Initially, a first-round RT-PCR of the TCR CDR3 employed the HTBI primer set. In TCRdb, the multiplex PCR reads were re-called with MiXCR into one record per CDR3 protein. The profile covers under 400,000 distinct CDR3 sequences, with roughly 14% appearing a single time and 8% to 13% taken by the ten largest. Input material: blood. The receptor set was obtained from an older woman with Graves' hyperthyroidism.

The chain has TRBV28 and TRBJ2-7, with TRBD2 matching over 9 bases. The germline CDR1 and CDR2 sequences are MDHEN and SYDVKM. V dropped 6 bases and J dropped 2; count of bases not matched to a gene: 5. The CDR3 extends over 14 amino acids. The CDR3 coding sequence is TGTGCCAGCAGGACGGGACTAGCTCCCTACGAGCAGTACTTC. It specifies CASRTGLAPYEQYF.

In its sample, this clonotype was seen a few times. CDR3 amino acids: CATSRDLGDGELFF. The CDR3 DNA reads as TGTGCCACCAGCAGAGATCTGGGCGACGGGGAGCTGTTTTTT. The chain recombines TRBV15 with TRBJ2-2; D ambiguous. V gave up 0 bases and J gave up 7 bases, with 9 bases separating them. The CDR3 has 14 amino acids. The V gene's germline CDR1 is LNHNV and CDR2 YYDKDF (reference sequence). The full variable domain, with the rest looked up from reference TRBV15 and TRBJ2-2, is DAMVIQNPRYQVTQFGKPVTLSCSQTLNHNVMYWYQQKSSQAPKLLFHYYDKDFNNEADTPDNFQSRRPNTSFCFLDIRSPGLGDTAMYLCATSRDLGDGELFFGEGSRLTVL.

This clonotype was picked up many times. This chain joins TRBV20-1 and TRBJ1-1, with D possibly TRBD1 on 6 matching bases. The CDR3 runs 14 residues. The germline V and J ends were trimmed by 1 base and 5 bases, with 14 bases remaining between them. Germline V gene lookup returns CDR1 DFQATT and CDR2 SNEGSKA (reference sequence). The CDR3: CSARGGGSRTEAFF. CDR3 sequence (DNA): TGCAGTGCTAGAGGAGGGGGTTCGAGAACTGAAGCTTTCTTT.